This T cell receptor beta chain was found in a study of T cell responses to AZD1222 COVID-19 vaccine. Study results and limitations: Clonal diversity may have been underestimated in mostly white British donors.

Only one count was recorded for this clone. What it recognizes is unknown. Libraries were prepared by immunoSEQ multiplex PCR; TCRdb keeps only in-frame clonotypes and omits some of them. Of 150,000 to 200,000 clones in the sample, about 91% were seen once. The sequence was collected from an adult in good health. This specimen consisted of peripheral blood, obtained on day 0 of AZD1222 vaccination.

The CDR3 nucleotides are TGTGCCAGCAGTTCCACGGGGGTGTCCTCCTACAATGAGCAGTTCTTC. Protein product: CASSSTGVSSYNEQFF. The gene calls are TRBV6-5 and TRBJ2-1; maybe TRBD2 (6 bases). Per germline, CDR1 MNHEY and CDR2 SVGAGI. Trimming removed 4 bases from V and 0 bases from J, with 13 bases in between. This CDR3 has 16 amino acids.